The clone carrying this TCR beta chain was seen once. This specimen belongs to a study of Ad26.COV2.S vaccination and SARS-CoV-2 variants. The germline CDR1 and CDR2 sequences are LNHNV and YYDKDF (reference sequence). The V and J ends lost 2 bases and 7 bases, in that order; junction bases with no gene match: 11. CDR3 size: 16 residues. Regarding treatment: over 15 received Ad26.COV2.S at low or high dose, single or two shots; roughly five received placebo; per-sample allocation not given. Day 63 after the first vaccine or placebo injection was the time point for sampling. Generated by immunoSEQ multiplex PCR, the TCRdb table keeps only in-frame clones and is missing some. The sample consists of about 350,000 clones, approximately 90% of them appearing once.

The chain uses TRBV15 and TRBJ2-3; TRBD2 aligns across 8 bases. Sequencing used peripheral blood, obtained in a trial of Ad26.COV2.S vaccine versus placebo. This receptor was obtained from a person between 18 and 65 years old who received the Ad26.COV2.S COVID-19 vaccine or a placebo. This chain's CDR3 is CATSRPSGTRRYTQYF. CDR3 DNA sequence: TGTGCCACCAGCAGACCCTCCGGGACTAGACGATATACGCAGTATTTT.